Shown below are 16 T cell receptor beta chains from a single sample sequenced in a study of shared clonotypes between healthy human individuals. TCRdb's table, derived via immunoSEQ multiplex PCR, lists solely in-frame clones and lacks some. The profile shows under 750,000 clones, 55% to 80% of them singletons. The sample comprised memory CD4+ T cells sorted from blood. Specified subset: CD45RA-negative fraction. These TCRs come from a woman in her thirties in good health.

This sequence joins TRBV10-2 and TRBJ2-3; 12 bases fit TRBD2. The ends lost 8 bases at V and 0 bases at J; junction bases unmatched: 3. CDR1 is WSHSY and CDR2 is SAAADI in the germline V gene. The CDR3 is 15 amino acids. CDR3 residues: CASGTSGYSTDTQYF. The DNA for the CDR3 is TGCGCCAGCGGGACTAGCGGGTATAGCACAGATACGCAGTATTTT.

This chain links TRBV19 with TRBJ1-5; TRBD1 might be the D (5 bases). Germline CDR1 is LNHDA and CDR2 is SQIVND (reference sequence). This CDR3 is 17 amino acids long. Trimming took 11 bases from V and 1 from J, leaving 24 bases between them. DNA of the CDR3: TGTGCCCTCTCCGGGACGTCTCCTCCAGGGAGCAATCAGCCCCAGCATTTT. It encodes CALSGTSPPGSNQPQHF.

This sequence joins TRBV5-4 and TRBJ1-1, with 9 nucleotides matching TRBD1. CDR1 and CDR2 (germline): SGHNT, YYREEE (reference sequence). The J segment lost 5 bases and the V segment lost 5 bases, leaving 7 bases of the junction unmatched. The CDR3 is made up of 14 amino acids. The DNA for the CDR3 is TGTGCCAGCAGACGAACAGGGGGCGCAACTGAAGCTTTCTTT. Protein: CASRRTGGATEAFF.

This clone has just one count. The rearrangement joins TRBV27 to TRBJ2-3; D unclear. Trimming removed 1 base at V and 0 bases at J, with 14 bases between. Germline CDR1 and CDR2: MNHEY and SMNVEV (reference sequence). The CDR3 consists of 17 residues. This CDR3 is CASSLFPVSTSTDTQYF. The CDR3 DNA reads as TGTGCCAGCAGTTTATTCCCCGTCAGTACTAGCACAGATACGCAGTATTTT.

As to this clone: Other DNA sequences within the sample encode an identical CDR3. This chain links TRBV5-1 with TRBJ1-1, with D hard to call. The germline V and J ends were trimmed by 0 bases and 2 bases, with 8 bases remaining between them. The V gene's germline CDR1 is SGHRS and CDR2 YFSETQ. The CDR3 is 14 amino acids. CDR3 protein: CASSLGTENTEAFF. The CDR3, as DNA: TGCGCCAGCAGCTTGGGAACAGAAAACACTGAAGCTTTCTTT.

The rearrangement links TRBV28 to TRBJ1-4; tentatively, D is TRBD1 (5 bases). The CDR3 contains 14 residues. Germline values: CDR1 MDHEN, CDR2 SYDVKM. V was shortened by 6 bases and J by 3 bases, with 11 bases between the two germline ends. The CDR3 DNA is TGTGCCAGCAGGGCAGGGCGCTCTAATGAAAAACTGTTTTTT. Its translation is CASRAGRSNEKLFF.

The gene calls are TRBV2 and TRBJ1-1; no firm D call. The ends were cut back, 2 bases at V and 11 bases at J, with 12 bases in the middle. Germline lookup yields CDR1 SNHLY and CDR2 FYNNEI. The CDR3 spans 12 residues. The CDR3 is CASSELALGAFF. CDR3 DNA sequence: TGTGCCAGCAGTGAACTGGCTTTAGGGGCTTTCTTT.

The chain employs TRBV5-1 and TRBJ2-7, with 9 bases identical to TRBD2. This CDR3 comprises 15 residues. J gave up 5 bases and V 0 bases, and 6 bases lay outside the gene matches. Germline CDR1 and CDR2: SGHRS and YFSETQ. Here the CDR3 reads CASSLVLAGANEQYF. CDR3 nucleotides: TGCGCCAGCAGCTTGGTTTTAGCGGGAGCGAACGAGCAGTACTTC.

This clone was picked up a small number of times. CDR3 in DNA: TGTGCCAGCTCACCCAGGGGGGGCTACGAGCAGTACTTC. Residues: CASSPRGGYEQYF. The chain is built from TRBV18 and TRBJ2-7; TRBD1 or TRBD2 may be the D gene (7 bases each). Deletions cut 3 bases from V and 3 bases from J, with 9 bases between. CDR3 length: 13 residues. Germline V gene data show CDR1 as KGHSH and CDR2 as LQKENI.

V gene TRBV6-5 combines with J gene TRBJ1-2, with 9 nucleotides matching TRBD1. The CDR3 sequence is 14 residues long. The germline V gene encodes CDR1 MNHEY and CDR2 SVGAGI. The J segment lost 8 bases and the V segment lost 0 bases, leaving 4 bases of the junction unmatched. CDR3 loop: CASSYSGTGRGYTF. DNA for the CDR3: TGTGCCAGCAGTTACTCCGGGACAGGGAGAGGCTACACCTTC.

A remark on this clone: The junction and the germline gene differ at one end; a read error may be behind it. The chain carries TRBV9 and TRBJ1-5; 10 bases agree with TRBD1. Germline V lookup: CDR1 SGDLS, CDR2 YYNGEE. CDR3 length: 18 amino acids. The CDR3 region is CASSSGTGDFGDNHPQHF. The CDR3 DNA is TGTGCCAGCAGCAGCGGGACAGGGGATTTCGGAGATAATCATCCCCAGCATTTT.

V usage is TRBV5-1 and J usage is TRBJ2-3, with D possibly matching TRBD1 (5 bases). CDR3 size: 14 residues. Trimming stripped 4 bases from V and 11 bases from J, with 20 bases between. The germline V gene encodes CDR1 SGHRS and CDR2 YFSETQ. The CDR3 DNA sequence: TGCGCCAGCAGCCTGGGGCTCTCCACCCAGGGGCAGTATTTT. Translation: CASSLGLSTQGQYF.

The gene calls are TRBV5-4 and TRBJ1-4, with 10 bases identical to TRBD1. Trimming at V came to 5 bases and at J to 6 bases, leaving 7 bases not matched to a gene. The germline V gene encodes CDR1 SGHNT and CDR2 YYREEE (reference sequence). This CDR3 region has 15 residues. CDR3 protein: CASSSATGGHEKLFF. CDR3 coding DNA: TGTGCCAGCAGTTCGGCGACAGGGGGCCATGAAAAACTGTTTTTT.

The chain couples TRBV6-1 to TRBJ2-3; possibly TRBD1 for D (5 bases). The V gene's germline CDR1 is MNHNS and CDR2 SASEGT. V dropped 8 bases and J dropped 4 bases, with 10 bases sitting between them. The CDR3 length is 12 residues. CDR3 coding DNA: TGTGCCAGCGGGCAGGGCGCAGATACGCAGTATTTT. Protein product: CASGQGADTQYF.

The J gene is TRBJ1-2, the V gene TRBV11-1, with a possible D match to TRBD1 (5 bases). The ends were cut back, 6 bases at V and 3 bases at J, with 14 bases in the middle. The CDR3 covers 14 residues. Germline-derived CDR1 and CDR2 are SGHAT and FQDESV (reference sequence). In DNA, the CDR3 is TGTGCCAGCAGAAGCAGGGAGAGAGACTATGGCTACACCTTC. This translates into CASRSRERDYGYTF.

The chain carries TRBV5-4 and TRBJ1-1; 8 bases align to TRBD1. Germline V gives CDR1 SGHNT, CDR2 YYREEE (reference sequence). The V and J ends lost 0 bases and 5 bases, in that order; junction bases with no gene match: 12. The CDR3 is 17 residues long. CDR3 nucleotide sequence: TGTGCCAGCAGCTTGGATCGTCAGGGGGCTCTTGGGACTGAAGCTTTCTTT. It yields the protein CASSLDRQGALGTEAFF.